This TCR beta chain appears in the sequencing data of a study of post-analysis software for immune sequencing data. Turning to the study itself: The cohort encompassed relapsing-remitting, secondary progressive and progressive-relapsing multiple sclerosis disease courses. Findings and limits, study-wide: When the samples were clustered directly with F measure, those that had been prepared in the same batch showed strong co-clustering. Among a handful of TRBV segments more frequent in patients than controls were TRBV5-6, TRBV5-1 and TRBV20-1.

Each TCR beta cDNA library carried unique molecular identifiers. Some 500,000 cDNA molecules were obtained per 1 to 10 million input T cells. MiXCR, run by TCRdb on the PCR reads, gives a single entry per CDR3 protein. The sample yields 650,000 to 900,000 distinct CDR3 sequences, 46% seen once. Germline V gene sequence: CDR1 MNHEY, CDR2 SVGAGI. The CDR3 sequence is 13 residues long. V shed 8 bases, J shed 15 bases, and the junction held 12 bases outside the gene matches. In its sample, this clonotype was seen a few times. Antigen unknown. The receptor was isolated from a girl aged 10-17 years with multiple sclerosis. The source material was blood. The V gene is TRBV6-5, the J gene TRBJ2-1, with 11 bases lining up with TRBD1. The DNA of the CDR3 is TGTGCCAGCGGACGGACAGGGGGCGCGCACGCGTTCTTC. This sequence encodes CASGRTGGAHAFF.